Following are 27 T cell receptor beta chains from one sample sequenced in a study of control samples from healthy donors and cancer patients. The method was immunoSEQ multiplex PCR; TCRdb's version includes in-frame clones alone and lacks a portion of them. The repertoire holds fewer than 70,000 clones, with approximately 88% as singletons. The sample consisted of PBMCs. Source of these receptors: a woman aged 50 to 60 with lung cancer.

This chain uses TRBV5-1 with TRBJ2-5, with D possibly being TRBD1 or TRBD2 (5 bases each). CDR3 length: 14 amino acids. Looked up from germline, CDR1 is SGHRS and CDR2 is YFSETQ. Between the trimmed V and J ends, which lost 5 bases and 1 base, there was a span of 12 bases. The CDR3 here is CASSIPGSQETQYF. CDR3 DNA sequence: TGCGCCAGCAGTATTCCAGGGAGCCAAGAGACCCAGTACTTC.

DNA for the CDR3: TGTGCCAGTTTAGGCCAGCCAGATACGCAGTATTTT. It translates to CASLGQPDTQYF. V usage is TRBV19 and J usage is TRBJ2-3; D is uncertain. V gave up 8 bases and J gave up 4 bases, with 10 bases separating them. The CDR3 consists of 12 residues. Germline CDR1 reads LNHDA; CDR2 reads SQIVND (reference sequence).

This clone was picked up one time. CDR3 sequence (DNA): TGTGCCAGCAGCTTAGTACGGCACACCGGGGAGCTGTTTTTT. Residues: CASSLVRHTGELFF. The chain uses TRBV7-2 and TRBJ2-2; D call uncertain. CDR3 length: 14 amino acids. CDR1 SGHTA and CDR2 FQGNSA come from the germline V gene. The V end was cut by 1 base, the J end by 3 bases, with 6 bases between.

DNA for the CDR3: TGTGCCAGCAGCTTATTCGGCAGTTATAATTCACCCCTCCACTTT. It yields the protein CASSLFGSYNSPLHF. The chain employs TRBV7-2 and TRBJ1-6; D ambiguous. V was clipped by 2 bases and J by 4 bases, with 9 bases between them. Germline V gene sequence: CDR1 SGHTA, CDR2 FQGNSA. The CDR3 extends over 15 amino acids.

The chain carries TRBV7-6 and TRBJ2-1; a possible D gene is TRBD1 (5 bases). The CDR3 runs 15 residues. Germline CDR1 and CDR2: SGHVS and FNYEAQ. The V and J ends lost 4 bases and 5 bases respectively, with 15 bases between them. The CDR3 DNA reads as TGTGCCAGCAGCTCCTACTCAGGGATTCACAATGAGCAGTTCTTC. Amino acids: CASSSYSGIHNEQFF.

The chain joins TRBV12-5 to TRBJ1-1; tentative D call: TRBD1 (6 bases). CDR1 LGHNT and CDR2 FRNRAP come from the germline V gene. Trimming took off 0 bases at V and 4 bases at J, with 12 bases between the two ends. The CDR3 is 15 residues long. The CDR3 is CASGLVQGGGTEAFF. In nucleotides, the CDR3 is TGTGCTAGTGGTTTGGTACAAGGGGGTGGCACTGAAGCTTTCTTT.

This clone was counted between two and nine times. The chain carries TRBV4-2 and TRBJ1-1, with 10 bases identical to TRBD1. CDR1 is LGHNA and CDR2 is YNFKEQ in the germline V gene. The trim removed 4 bases at V and 4 bases at J, leaving 3 bases unmatched. This CDR3 region has 14 residues. DNA for the CDR3: TGTGCCAGCAGCCCAGGGACAGGGGCCACTGAAGCTTTCTTT. Its protein is CASSPGTGATEAFF.

The V gene is TRBV7-8, the J gene TRBJ1-4; no reliable D call. The germline V and J ends were trimmed by 2 bases and 6 bases, with 13 bases remaining between them. Germline V lookup: CDR1 SGHVS, CDR2 FQNEAQ. CDR3 length: 15 amino acids. The CDR3 DNA reads TGTGCCAGCAGCTTATCCGGGGAATATGATGAAAAACTGTTTTTT. Its protein is CASSLSGEYDEKLFF.

The chain carries TRBV4-1 and TRBJ1-1; 7 bases match TRBD1. The ends lost 4 bases at V and 5 bases at J; junction bases unmatched: 10. CDR3 length: 15 amino acids. The germline CDR1 and CDR2 sequences are MGHRA and YSYEKL. CDR3 nucleotides: TGCGCCAGCAGCCTGGACCCTCAGGGGGAGACTGAAGCTTTCTTT. Translation gives CASSLDPQGETEAFF.

This rearrangement joins TRBV4-1 to TRBJ1-3, with TRBD1 matching 8 bases. V shed 5 bases and J 0 bases; nucleotides not matched to a gene: 12. The CDR3 length is 18 residues. Germline CDR1 MGHRA, CDR2 YSYEKL. The CDR3 region has the DNA TGCGCCAGCAGCTCGACGGGACAGGCTAGTTTCTCTGGAAACACCATATATTTT. This codes for CASSSTGQASFSGNTIYF.

This chain's CDR3 is CASSPKTGQGYEQYF. CDR3 DNA sequence: TGCGCCAGCAGCCCTAAGACGGGACAGGGATACGAGCAGTACTTC. This chain joins TRBV5-1 and TRBJ2-7; 9 bases agree with TRBD1. V was pared by 4 bases and J by 4 bases, with 9 bases of the junction left unmatched. The CDR3 runs 15 residues. In germline, CDR1 is SGHRS, CDR2 YFSETQ.

The CDR3 region has the DNA TGTGCCAGCAGCCAAGCAACATCTAGCACAGATACGCAGTATTTT. It is translated as CASSQATSSTDTQYF. This chain uses TRBV3-1 (or the pseudogene TRBV3-2) with TRBJ2-3; D gene uncertain. The CDR3 is 15 amino acids. CDR1 is LGHDT, CDR2 YNNKEL, per germline (reference sequence). V was trimmed by 1 base and J by 0 bases, leaving 8 bases between them.

In its sample, this clone was seen once. This rearrangement joins TRBV28 to TRBJ1-1; D might be TRBD1 (6 bases). The germline V gene has CDR1 MDHEN and CDR2 SYDVKM. The CDR3 spans 11 residues. V was trimmed by 5 bases and J by 8 bases, leaving 9 bases between them. CDR3 coding DNA: TGTGCCAGCAGTCTGGACAGCGAAGCTTTCTTT. It is translated as CASSLDSEAFF. The full variable domain, with the rest looked up from reference TRBV28 and TRBJ1-1, is DVKVTQSSRYLVKRTGEKVFLECVQDMDHENMFWYRQDPGLGLRLIYFSYDVKMKEKGDIPEGYSVSREKKERFSLILESASTNQTSMYLCASSLDSEAFFGQGTRLTVV.

The rearrangement links TRBV5-1 to TRBJ2-5; 9 nucleotides match TRBD2. The CDR3 is 16 residues long. The V gene's germline CDR1 is SGHRS and CDR2 YFSETQ. V was clipped by 5 bases and J by 1 base; unmatched bases: 9. The CDR3 loop reads CASSRASGVSQETQYF. In DNA, the CDR3 is TGCGCCAGCAGTAGGGCTAGCGGGGTCAGCCAAGAGACCCAGTACTTC. The full variable domain, with the rest looked up from reference TRBV5-1 and TRBJ2-5, is KAGVTQTPRYLIKTRGQQVTLSCSPISGHRSVSWYQQTPGQGLQFLFEYFSETQRNKGNFPGRFSGRQFSNSRSEMNVSTLELGDSALYLCASSRASGVSQETQYFGPGTRLLVL.

This sequence joins TRBV19 and TRBJ2-7, with 7 bases identical to TRBD1. Germline loops: CDR1 LNHDA, CDR2 SQIVND (reference sequence). V dropped 4 bases and J dropped 5; count of bases not matched to a gene: 8. The CDR3 spans 14 residues. CDR3 amino acids: CASSTSRGRHEQYF. CDR3 nucleotide sequence: TGTGCCAGTAGTACCTCTAGGGGGCGTCACGAGCAGTACTTC. Drawing the rest from reference TRBV19 and TRBJ2-7, the complete variable domain is DGGITQSPKYLFRKEGQNVTLSCEQNLNHDAMYWYRQDPGQGLRLIYYSQIVNDFQKGDIAEGYSVSREKKESFPLTVTSAQKNPTAFYLCASSTSRGRHEQYFGPGTRLTVT.

V and J are TRBV6-5 and TRBJ2-3; 10 bases fit TRBD1. Germline values: CDR1 MNHEY, CDR2 SVGAGI. The CDR3 is made up of 14 amino acids. The J segment lost 4 bases and the V segment lost 8 bases, leaving 6 bases of the junction unmatched. CDR3 loop: CASAGQGIPDTQYF. The CDR3 region has the DNA TGTGCCAGCGCGGGACAGGGGATCCCAGATACGCAGTATTTT.

The chain employs TRBV12-3 or TRBV12-4 and TRBJ2-5, with D tentatively TRBD1 or TRBD2 (5 bases each). This CDR3 has 13 amino acids. V was pared by 2 bases and J by 7 bases, with 11 bases between. For the CDR3, the DNA is TGTGCCAGCAGTTTAAGAGGGGTAGGGACCCAGTACTTC. Residues: CASSLRGVGTQYF.

The chain has TRBV4-1 and TRBJ1-1; the D is unclear. Germline V gene lookup returns CDR1 MGHRA and CDR2 YSYEKL. Trimming took off 0 bases at V and 7 bases at J, with 15 bases between the two ends. The CDR3 extends over 15 amino acids. In nucleotides, the CDR3 is TGCGCCAGCAGCCAAGAAATTTCAGGCCCCCTTGAAGCTTTCTTT. This gives the protein CASSQEISGPLEAFF.

The genes are TRBV5-4 and TRBJ1-2; a possible D gene is TRBD1 (5 bases). The V gene lost 0 bases and the J gene lost 3 bases, with 9 bases spanning the gap. The germline V gene encodes CDR1 SGHNT and CDR2 YYREEE (reference sequence). The CDR3 length is 14 residues. The CDR3, as DNA: TGTGCCAGCAGCTTGGGGGTGGGGGACTATGGCTACACCTTC. It codes for CASSLGVGDYGYTF.

The V gene is TRBV5-5, the J gene TRBJ2-3; the D is unclear. CDR3 size: 16 residues. Germline loops: CDR1 SGHKS, CDR2 YYEKEE (reference sequence). V was pared by 6 bases and J by 0 bases, with 17 bases between. The CDR3 region is CASTAQTPVSTDTQYF. DNA of the CDR3: TGTGCCAGCACCGCTCAGACACCCGTCAGCACAGATACGCAGTATTTT.

The chain recombines TRBV28 with TRBJ1-4; D is perhaps TRBD1 (5 bases). V was shortened by 6 bases and J by 7 bases, with 21 bases between the two germline ends. The CDR3 has 16 residues. CDR1 and CDR2 (germline): MDHEN, SYDVKM. This CDR3 reads CASRRTQPGLGEKLFF. In DNA form, the CDR3 reads TGTGCCAGCAGGAGAACTCAGCCGGGACTTGGTGAAAAACTGTTTTTT.

The rearrangement links TRBV7-9 to TRBJ2-5; D unresolved. CDR3 length: 14 amino acids. Germline CDR1 and CDR2: SEHNR and FQNEAQ (reference sequence). Trimming shortened V by 0 bases and J by 4 bases, and 9 bases separated the two germline ends. CDR3: CASSLAEEGETQYF. CDR3 bases: TGTGCCAGCAGCTTAGCCGAGGAAGGAGAGACCCAGTACTTC.

The chain is built from TRBV7-3 and TRBJ2-7, with D possibly matching TRBD1 (5 bases). Germline assignment: CDR1 SGHTA and CDR2 FQGTGA. CDR3 length: 14 residues. V was trimmed by 1 base and J by 3 bases, leaving 10 bases between them. CDR3 sequence reads: CASSLKGSFYEQYF. Here the CDR3 DNA reads TGTGCCAGCAGCTTAAAGGGGTCCTTCTACGAGCAGTACTTC.

In its sample, this clone was seen a few times. The V call is TRBV7-6, the J call TRBJ2-7; no clear D. CDR1 and CDR2 from the germline V gene are SGHVS and FNYEAQ. The V end lost 1 base, the J end lost 0 bases, and 13 bases lay between the germline ends. The CDR3 sequence is 16 residues long. The CDR3 sequence: CASSLVAAASSYEQYF. In nucleotides, the CDR3 is TGTGCCAGCAGCTTAGTCGCTGCAGCGAGCTCCTACGAGCAGTACTTC. Filled out from reference TRBV7-6 and TRBJ2-7, the complete variable domain reads GAGVSQSPRYKVTKRGQDVALRCDPISGHVSLYWYRQALGQGPEFLTYFNYEAQQDKSGLPNDRFSAERPEGSISTLTIQRTEQRDSAMYRCASSLVAAASSYEQYFGPGTRLTVT.

CDR3 sequence: CASSPYIGSGNTIYF. In nucleotides, the CDR3 is TGTGCCAGCAGTCCATATATAGGCTCTGGAAACACCATATATTTT. The chain links TRBV3-1 (or the pseudogene TRBV3-2) to TRBJ1-3; D gene uncertain. The CDR3 totals 15 residues. V dropped 6 bases and J dropped 0 bases, with 12 bases sitting between them. Germline CDR1 and CDR2: LGHDT and YNNKEL (reference sequence).

In DNA, the CDR3 is TGCGCCAGCAGCCCACAGGGGGAGGTTGGCTACACCTTC. Its translation is CASSPQGEVGYTF. The V call is TRBV5-1, the J call TRBJ1-2; 8 positions match TRBD1. Germline V gene data show CDR1 as SGHRS and CDR2 as YFSETQ. After removal of 4 bases from V and 7 bases from J, the junction contained 6 bases not matched to a gene. This CDR3 is built from 13 residues.

A note on this clone: With a much larger clone just one base away, this may be a read error. Distinct nucleotide sequences in the sample also encode this CDR3. V and J are TRBV4-1 and TRBJ1-2; D remains unclear. The germline V gene encodes CDR1 MGHRA and CDR2 YSYEKL. The CDR3 covers 15 residues. The CDR3 region has the DNA TGCGCTAGCAGCCAAGATCCGGAGGGTCTACTGGGCTACACCTTC. As protein: CASSQDPEGLLGYTF.